These T cell receptor beta chains were read from a single sample in a study of blood T cell repertoires in COVID-19. Clones were sequenced by immunoSEQ multiplex PCR, and TCRdb holds only the in-frame ones, with some missing. The sample has about 77,000 clones, around three quarters seen once; the top ten hold 4% to 5.5%. The sample comprised peripheral blood. These receptors all come from a woman between 65 and 79 years old with acute or convalescent COVID-19. Each CDR3 is given with its conserved first and last residue. The order of the fields is J gene, clone size, D gene, V gene, CDR3 protein, CDR3 DNA. The D gene is left open where the match is weak. Some rows mark clone size as missing; the rest say once, few, many or name a class of expanded clone.

J gene: TRBJ1-2; clone size: once; D gene: -; V gene: TRBV20-1; CDR3 protein: CSASPQQGYGYTF; CDR3 DNA: TGCAGTGCTAGTCCCCAACAGGGTTACGGCTACACCTTC
J gene: TRBJ1-2; clone size: once; D gene: -; V gene: TRBV9; CDR3 protein: CASSVGGTIIYGYTF; CDR3 DNA: TGTGCCAGCAGCGTAGGCGGCACTATTATCTATGGCTACACCTTC
J gene: TRBJ1-4; clone size: -; D gene: -; V gene: TRBV19; CDR3 protein: CASSLQDATNEKLFF; CDR3 DNA: TGTGCCAGTAGTTTACAGGACGCAACTAATGAAAAACTGTTTTTT
J gene: TRBJ2-1; clone size: many; D gene: -; V gene: TRBV7-9; CDR3 protein: CASSFGGSPSNEQFF; CDR3 DNA: TGTGCCAGCAGCTTTGGGGGCTCGCCTTCCAATGAGCAGTTCTTC
J gene: TRBJ2-5; clone size: -; D gene: TRBD2; V gene: TRBV4-2; CDR3 protein: CASSSEGTRGETQYF; CDR3 DNA: TGTGCCAGCAGCTCTGAGGGGACTAGGGGGGAGACCCAGTACTTC
J gene: TRBJ1-6; clone size: -; D gene: TRBD1; V gene: TRBV7-2; CDR3 protein: CASGQGANSPLHF; CDR3 DNA: TGTGCCAGCGGACAGGGGGCTAATTCACCCCTCCACTTT
J gene: TRBJ1-2; clone size: -; D gene: -; V gene: TRBV19; CDR3 protein: CASSATQENYGYTF; CDR3 DNA: TGTGCCAGTAGTGCAACGCAGGAAAACTATGGCTACACCTTC
J gene: TRBJ2-5; clone size: once; D gene: -; V gene: TRBV7-3; CDR3 protein: CASSRGLFQQETQYF; CDR3 DNA: TGTGCCAGCAGCCGTGGACTCTTTCAACAAGAGACCCAGTACTTC
J gene: TRBJ2-7; clone size: -; D gene: -; V gene: TRBV4-1; CDR3 protein: CASSQGAFYEQYF; CDR3 DNA: TGCGCCAGCAGCCAGGGGGCTTTCTACGAGCAGTACTTC
J gene: TRBJ1-5; clone size: few; D gene: -; V gene: TRBV9; CDR3 protein: CASSAQVNQPQHF; CDR3 DNA: TGTGCCAGCAGCGCCCAGGTTAATCAGCCCCAGCATTTT
J gene: TRBJ2-7; clone size: -; D gene: TRBD1; V gene: TRBV7-9; CDR3 protein: CASRADRGPSYEQYF; CDR3 DNA: TGTGCCAGCAGGGCAGACAGGGGCCCCTCCTACGAGCAGTACTTC
J gene: TRBJ1-2; clone size: -; D gene: -; V gene: TRBV6-5; CDR3 protein: CASRRDTIYGYTF; CDR3 DNA: TGTGCCAGCAGACGGGACACCATCTATGGCTACACCTTC
J gene: TRBJ1-1; clone size: once; D gene: -; V gene: TRBV6-5; CDR3 protein: CASGTGVAEAFF; CDR3 DNA: TGTGCCAGCGGGACGGGAGTGGCTGAAGCTTTCTTT
J gene: TRBJ2-1; clone size: -; D gene: TRBD2; V gene: TRBV6-5; CDR3 protein: CASRSGTSGNNEQFF; CDR3 DNA: TGTGCCAGCAGATCCGGGACTAGCGGTAACAATGAGCAGTTCTTC
J gene: TRBJ1-1; clone size: -; D gene: -; V gene: TRBV6-6; CDR3 protein: CASSYSHSSNTEAFF; CDR3 DNA: TGTGCCAGCAGTTACTCTCATAGCTCGAACACTGAAGCTTTCTTT
J gene: TRBJ1-6; clone size: -; D gene: TRBD1; V gene: TRBV6-5; CDR3 protein: CASDPGQYNSPLHF; CDR3 DNA: TGTGCCAGCGACCCGGGACAGTATAATTCACCCCTCCACTTT
J gene: TRBJ1-2; clone size: -; D gene: -; V gene: TRBV19; CDR3 protein: CASSISQGFGYTF; CDR3 DNA: TGTGCCAGTAGTATTTCACAGGGTTTTGGCTACACCTTC
J gene: TRBJ1-2; clone size: -; D gene: TRBD1; V gene: TRBV19; CDR3 protein: CASSPSTGNYGYTF; CDR3 DNA: TGTGCCAGTAGTCCCTCGACAGGGAACTATGGCTACACCTTC
J gene: TRBJ1-1; clone size: -; D gene: -; V gene: TRBV4-2; CDR3 protein: CASSQDRWGWTEAFF; CDR3 DNA: TGTGCCAGCAGCCAAGATCGGTGGGGCTGGACTGAAGCTTTCTTT
J gene: TRBJ2-2; clone size: -; D gene: TRBD1; V gene: TRBV6-5; CDR3 protein: CASSRRGLTGELFF; CDR3 DNA: TGTGCCAGCAGTAGAAGGGGGCTCACCGGGGAGCTGTTTTTT
J gene: TRBJ2-7; clone size: -; D gene: TRBD1; V gene: TRBV23-1; CDR3 protein: CASKPRAGQGTYEQYF; CDR3 DNA: TGCGCCAGCAAGCCCCGCGCGGGACAGGGAACCTACGAGCAGTACTTC
J gene: TRBJ1-1; clone size: -; D gene: -; V gene: TRBV18; CDR3 protein: CASSPRDTEAFF; CDR3 DNA: TGTGCCAGCTCACCCCGGGACACTGAAGCTTTCTTT
J gene: TRBJ1-2; clone size: -; D gene: -; V gene: TRBV19; CDR3 protein: CASSLKTANYGYTF; CDR3 DNA: TGTGCCAGTAGTCTCAAGACAGCGAACTATGGCTACACCTTC
J gene: TRBJ1-2; clone size: -; D gene: TRBD1; V gene: TRBV19; CDR3 protein: CASSTARQGHYGYTF; CDR3 DNA: TGTGCCAGTAGTACAGCGAGACAGGGTCACTATGGCTACACCTTC
J gene: TRBJ2-7; clone size: -; D gene: TRBD2; V gene: TRBV7-8; CDR3 protein: CASSLDSGGSTYEQYF; CDR3 DNA: TGTGCCAGCAGCTTAGACAGCGGGGGGTCTACCTACGAGCAGTACTTC
J gene: TRBJ2-1; clone size: -; D gene: TRBD2; V gene: TRBV24-1; CDR3 protein: CATSDSSGAYYNEQFF; CDR3 DNA: TGTGCCACCAGTGATTCAAGCGGGGCTTATTACAATGAGCAGTTCTTC
J gene: TRBJ1-2; clone size: -; D gene: -; V gene: TRBV12-3/TRBV12-4; CDR3 protein: CASSLAGDYGYTF; CDR3 DNA: TGTGCCAGCAGTTTAGCAGGGGACTATGGCTACACCTTC
J gene: TRBJ1-2; clone size: -; D gene: TRBD1; V gene: TRBV25-1; CDR3 protein: CASSQVGQGGGYTF; CDR3 DNA: TGTGCCAGCAGTCAGGTGGGACAGGGCGGGGGCTACACCTTC